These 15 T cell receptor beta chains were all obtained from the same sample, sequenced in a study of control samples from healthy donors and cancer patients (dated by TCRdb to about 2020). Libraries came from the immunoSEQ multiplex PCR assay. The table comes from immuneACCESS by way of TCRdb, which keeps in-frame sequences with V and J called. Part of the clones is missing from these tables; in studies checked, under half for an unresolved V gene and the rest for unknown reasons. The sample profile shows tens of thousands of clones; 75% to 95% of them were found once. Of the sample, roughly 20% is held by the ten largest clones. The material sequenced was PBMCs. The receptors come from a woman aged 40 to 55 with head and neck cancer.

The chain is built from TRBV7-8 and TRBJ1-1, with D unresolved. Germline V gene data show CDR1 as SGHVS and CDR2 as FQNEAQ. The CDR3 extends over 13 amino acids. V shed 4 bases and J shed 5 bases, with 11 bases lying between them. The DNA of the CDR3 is TGTGCCAGCAGCTATGCCCGTGGGACTGAAGCTTTCTTT. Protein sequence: CASSYARGTEAFF. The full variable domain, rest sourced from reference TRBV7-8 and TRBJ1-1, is GAGVSQSPRYKVAKRGQDVALRCDPISGHVSLFWYQQALGQGPEFLTYFQNEAQLDKSGLPSDRFFAERPEGSVSTLKIQRTQQEDSAVYLCASSYARGTEAFFGQGTRLTVV.

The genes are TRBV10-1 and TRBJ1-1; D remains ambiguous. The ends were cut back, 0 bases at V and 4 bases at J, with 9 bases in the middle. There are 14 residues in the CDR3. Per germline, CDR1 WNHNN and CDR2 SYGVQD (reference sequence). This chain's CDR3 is CASSESGRPTEAFF. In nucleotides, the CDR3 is TGCGCCAGCAGTGAGTCGGGTCGACCCACTGAAGCTTTCTTT.

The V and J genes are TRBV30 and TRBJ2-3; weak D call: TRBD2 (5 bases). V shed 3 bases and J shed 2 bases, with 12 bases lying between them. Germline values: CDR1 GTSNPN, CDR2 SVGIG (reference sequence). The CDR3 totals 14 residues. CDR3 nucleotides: TGTGCCTGGAGGAGAGCGGCCACCACAGATACGCAGTATTTT. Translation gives CAWRRAATTDTQYF.

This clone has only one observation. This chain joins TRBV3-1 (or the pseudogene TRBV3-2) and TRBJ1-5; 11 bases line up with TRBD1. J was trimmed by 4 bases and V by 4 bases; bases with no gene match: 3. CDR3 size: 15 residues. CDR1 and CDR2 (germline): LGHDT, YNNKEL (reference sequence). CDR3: CASSRTGGRNQPQHF. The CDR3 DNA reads TGTGCCAGCAGCCGGACAGGGGGCAGGAATCAGCCCCAGCATTTT.

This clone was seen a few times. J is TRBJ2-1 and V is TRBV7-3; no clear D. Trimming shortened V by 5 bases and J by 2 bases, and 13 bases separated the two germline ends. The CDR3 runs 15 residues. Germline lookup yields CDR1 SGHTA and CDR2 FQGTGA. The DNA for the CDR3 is TGTGCCAGCAGCCTTAGTCTGAGCACCTACAATGAGCAGTTCTTC. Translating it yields CASSLSLSTYNEQFF. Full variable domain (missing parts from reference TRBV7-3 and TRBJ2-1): GAGVSQTPSNKVTEKGKYVELRCDPISGHTALYWYRQSLGQGPEFLIYFQGTGAADDSGLPNDRFFAVRPEGSVSTLKIQRTERGDSAVYLCASSLSLSTYNEQFFGPGTRLTVL.

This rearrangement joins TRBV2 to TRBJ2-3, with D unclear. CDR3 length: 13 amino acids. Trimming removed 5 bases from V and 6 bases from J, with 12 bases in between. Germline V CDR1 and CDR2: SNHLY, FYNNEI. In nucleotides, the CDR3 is TGTGCCAGCAGTTGGGATAGGGCGGATACGCAGTATTTT. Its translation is CASSWDRADTQYF.

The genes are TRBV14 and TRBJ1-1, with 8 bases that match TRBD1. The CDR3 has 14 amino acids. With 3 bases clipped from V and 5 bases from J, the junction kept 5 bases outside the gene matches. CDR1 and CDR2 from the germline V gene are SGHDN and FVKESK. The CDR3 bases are TGTGCCAGCAGCCATCAGGGGGCTGGGACTGAAGCTTTCTTT. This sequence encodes CASSHQGAGTEAFF.

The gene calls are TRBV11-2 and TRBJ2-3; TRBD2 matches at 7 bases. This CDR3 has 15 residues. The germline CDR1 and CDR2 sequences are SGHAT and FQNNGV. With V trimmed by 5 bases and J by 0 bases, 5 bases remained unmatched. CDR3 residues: CASSPMGGSTDTQYF. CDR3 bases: TGTGCCAGCAGCCCGATGGGGGGGAGCACAGATACGCAGTATTTT. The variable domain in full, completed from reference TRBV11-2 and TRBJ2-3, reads EAGVAQSPRYKIIEKRQSVAFWCNPISGHATLYWYQQILGQGPKLLIQFQNNGVVDDSQLPKDRFSAERLKGVDSTLKIQPAKLEDSAVYLCASSPMGGSTDTQYFGPGTRLTVL.

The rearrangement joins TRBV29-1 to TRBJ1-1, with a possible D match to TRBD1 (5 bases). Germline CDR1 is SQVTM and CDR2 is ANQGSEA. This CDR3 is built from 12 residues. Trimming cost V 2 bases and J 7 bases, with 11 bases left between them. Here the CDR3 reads CSVEKQGNEAFF. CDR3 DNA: TGCAGCGTTGAAAAGCAGGGAAATGAAGCTTTCTTT.

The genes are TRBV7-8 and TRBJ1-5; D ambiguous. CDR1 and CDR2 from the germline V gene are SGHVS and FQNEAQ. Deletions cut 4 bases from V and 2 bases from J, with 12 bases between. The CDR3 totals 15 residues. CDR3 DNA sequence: TGTGCCAGCAGCTCCTACTCGGAGGGCAATCAGCCCCAGCATTTT. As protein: CASSSYSEGNQPQHF.

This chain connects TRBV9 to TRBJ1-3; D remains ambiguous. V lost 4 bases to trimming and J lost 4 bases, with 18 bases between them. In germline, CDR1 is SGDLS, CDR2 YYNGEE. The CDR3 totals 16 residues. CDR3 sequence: CASSTNPGETGNTIYF. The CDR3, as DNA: TGTGCCAGCAGCACAAACCCAGGAGAGACCGGAAACACCATATATTTT.

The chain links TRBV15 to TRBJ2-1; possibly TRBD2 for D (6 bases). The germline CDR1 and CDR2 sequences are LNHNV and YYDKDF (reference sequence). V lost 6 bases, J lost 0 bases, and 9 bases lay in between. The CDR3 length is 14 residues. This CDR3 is CATREGGSYNEQFF. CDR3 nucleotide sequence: TGTGCCACCAGGGAGGGTGGCTCCTACAATGAGCAGTTCTTC.

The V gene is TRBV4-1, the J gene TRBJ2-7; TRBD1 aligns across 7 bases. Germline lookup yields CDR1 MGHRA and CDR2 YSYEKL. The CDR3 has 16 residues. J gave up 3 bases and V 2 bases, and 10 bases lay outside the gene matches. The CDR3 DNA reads TGCGCCAGCAGCCAATACGGGGACAGCCTTCTCTACGAGCAGTACTTC. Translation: CASSQYGDSLLYEQYF.

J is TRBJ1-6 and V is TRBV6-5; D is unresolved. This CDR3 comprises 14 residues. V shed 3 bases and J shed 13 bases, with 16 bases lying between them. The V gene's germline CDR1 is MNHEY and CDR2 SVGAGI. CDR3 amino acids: CASSYVFSGLPLHF. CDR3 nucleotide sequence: TGTGCCAGCAGTTATGTCTTTTCGGGTTTGCCCCTCCACTTT.

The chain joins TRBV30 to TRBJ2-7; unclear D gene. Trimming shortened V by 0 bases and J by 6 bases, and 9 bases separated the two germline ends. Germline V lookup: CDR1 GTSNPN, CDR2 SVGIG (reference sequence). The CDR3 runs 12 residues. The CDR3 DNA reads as TGTGCCTGGAGTGTTTTTGGAAGCGAGCAGTACTTC. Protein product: CAWSVFGSEQYF.